Listed here are 32 T cell receptor beta chains from one sample, sequenced in a study of cytomegalovirus exposure and HLA in healthy donors. The study ran its PCR with 60 Vbeta and 13 Jbeta primers. Generated by immunoSEQ multiplex PCR, the TCRdb table keeps only in-frame clones and is missing some. The data contain about 150,000 clones, roughly 79% of them singletons. The sample comprised PBMCs. Receptors originate from a woman in her forties or fifties in good health and CMV-seropositive.

This chain uses TRBV10-3 with TRBJ1-6, with 8 bases fitting TRBD1. J gave up 7 bases and V 3 bases, and 8 bases lay outside the gene matches. Germline loops: CDR1 ENHRY, CDR2 SYGVKD. The CDR3 sequence is 16 residues long. The CDR3 spells CAISEDGQGGNSPLHF. As DNA, the CDR3 is TGTGCCATCAGTGAAGACGGACAGGGAGGAAATTCACCCCTCCACTTT.

The chain is built from TRBV5-4 and TRBJ2-3, with TRBD2 matching over 10 bases. Trimming removed 0 bases from V and 4 bases from J; junction bases left unmatched: 14. Germline loops: CDR1 SGHNT, CDR2 YYREEE (reference sequence). The length of the CDR3 is 19 residues. The CDR3 loop reads CASSLGLAGARRYADTQYF. The CDR3, as DNA: TGTGCCAGCAGCTTGGGTCTAGCGGGAGCCAGGAGGTACGCAGATACGCAGTATTTT. Combining the CDR3 with reference TRBV5-4 and TRBJ2-3 gives the whole variable domain ETGVTQSPTHLIKTRGQQVTLRCSSQSGHNTVSWYQQALGQGPQFIFQYYREEENGRGNFPPRFSGLQFPNYSSELNVNALELDDSALYLCASSLGLAGARRYADTQYFGPGTRLTVL.

Points on this clone: At the DNA level, this CDR3 is encoded by other sequences in the same sample as well. The chain recombines TRBV6-4 with TRBJ1-1; TRBD1 agrees at 11 bases. CDR3 length: 16 residues. Germline trimming cut 5 bases from V and 4 bases from J; bases unmatched to any gene: 9. Per germline, CDR1 MRHNA and CDR2 SNTAGT. Here the CDR3 DNA reads TGTGCCAGCAGTTTATACGGGACAGGGGGTCGCACTGAAGCTTTCTTT. Translation: CASSLYGTGGRTEAFF.

The chain employs TRBV4-1 and TRBJ2-7, with no clear D. CDR1 MGHRA and CDR2 YSYEKL come from the germline V gene. Trimming pared 6 bases from V and 0 bases from J, leaving 12 bases between. The CDR3 has 14 amino acids. Here the CDR3 reads CASRVRVGSYEQYF. The CDR3 DNA sequence: TGCGCCAGCAGAGTCCGAGTTGGCTCCTACGAGCAGTACTTC.

This rearrangement joins TRBV6-5 to TRBJ1-2; possibly TRBD1 for D (5 bases). CDR1 and CDR2 (germline): MNHEY, SVGAGI. This CDR3 has 15 amino acids. Trimming took 2 bases from V and 2 from J, leaving 12 bases between them. DNA for the CDR3: TGTGCCAGCAGTTACACCATTGACAGAAACTATGGCTACACCTTC. Protein product: CASSYTIDRNYGYTF.

The V gene is TRBV2, the J gene TRBJ1-6, with D maybe TRBD1 (5 bases). CDR1 and CDR2 from the germline V gene are SNHLY and FYNNEI. The CDR3 has 14 residues. Trimming stripped 4 bases from V and 3 bases from J, with 7 bases between. DNA for the CDR3: TGTGCCAGCAGTGGGGGGGACTATAATTCACCCCTCCACTTT. It is translated as CASSGGDYNSPLHF.

V usage is TRBV9 and J usage is TRBJ2-3; weak D call: TRBD1 (6 bases). The CDR3 spans 18 residues. Germline V lookup: CDR1 SGDLS, CDR2 YYNGEE. V was pared by 3 bases and J by 0 bases, with 20 bases between. The CDR3 nucleotides are TGTGCCAGCAGCGCGAGCAGTTGGACAGCCGTTAGCACAGATACGCAGTATTTT. This translates into CASSASSWTAVSTDTQYF.

The chain employs TRBV29-1 and TRBJ1-5, with a tentative D call TRBD1 (6 bases). This CDR3 contains 13 residues. Between the trimmed V and J ends, which lost 7 bases and 2 bases, there was a span of 12 bases. From germline, CDR1 is SQVTM and CDR2 ANQGSEA. The DNA of the CDR3 is TGCAGCGCCCAAGCAGGGGGCAATCAGCCCCAGCATTTT. Protein sequence: CSAQAGGNQPQHF.

The chain recombines TRBV28 with TRBJ2-7; 10 bases are a match to TRBD2. The CDR3 runs 14 residues. V gave up 7 bases and J gave up 6 bases; unmatched junction bases: 9. CDR1 is MDHEN and CDR2 is SYDVKM in the germline V gene. The CDR3 DNA is TGTGCCAGCACCCCGGGACTAGCGTTGGGCGAGCAGTACTTC. Protein product: CASTPGLALGEQYF.

This clone came up a few times. The V call is TRBV4-3, the J call TRBJ2-2, with 11 bases matching TRBD2. This CDR3 has 16 amino acids. The germline V gene encodes CDR1 LGHNA and CDR2 YSLEER. The V and J ends lost 4 bases and 5 bases, in that order; junction bases with no gene match: 6. CDR3 in DNA: TGCGCCAGCAGCCGACGATCTAGCGGGGGGACCGGGGAGCTGTTTTTT. The encoded protein is CASSRRSSGGTGELFF.

The chain employs TRBV4-1 and TRBJ1-1, with no clear D. Trimming removed 0 bases at V and 4 bases at J, with 15 bases between. The CDR3 spans 16 residues. Germline-derived CDR1 and CDR2 are MGHRA and YSYEKL. The CDR3 nucleotides are TGCGCCAGCAGCCAAGATCGGGGAAAGGGCCCCACTGAAGCTTTCTTT. Its protein is CASSQDRGKGPTEAFF.

This chain connects TRBV14 to TRBJ2-1; possibly TRBD2 for D (6 bases). Germline CDR1 reads SGHDN; CDR2 reads FVKESK. This CDR3 contains 15 residues. Trimming pared 0 bases from V and 6 bases from J, leaving 12 bases between. CDR3 amino acids: CASSQERGVSNEQFF. In DNA, the CDR3 is TGTGCCAGCAGCCAAGAGCGGGGCGTCAGCAATGAGCAGTTCTTC. Combining the CDR3 with reference TRBV14 and TRBJ2-1 gives the whole variable domain EAGVTQFPSHSVIEKGQTVTLRCDPISGHDNLYWYRRVMGKEIKFLLHFVKESKQDESGMPNNRFLAERTGGTYSTLKVQPAELEDSGVYFCASSQERGVSNEQFFGPGTRLTVL.

The CDR3 sequence: CASSREGGTQPQHF. The CDR3 nucleotides are TGTGCCAGCAGCCGCGAGGGGGGGACTCAGCCCCAGCATTTT. The J gene is TRBJ1-5, the V gene TRBV7-6; D perhaps matches TRBD1 (6 bases). The CDR3 extends over 14 amino acids. Germline V lookup: CDR1 SGHVS, CDR2 FNYEAQ. V shed 5 bases and J shed 6 bases, with 14 bases lying between them.

This clone was detected a few times. This chain's CDR3 is CAWSSARGNTEAFF. The CDR3 bases are TGTGCCTGGAGTTCAGCCAGGGGGAACACTGAAGCTTTCTTT. This chain links TRBV30 with TRBJ1-1; a possible D gene is TRBD1 (6 bases). Per the germline V gene, CDR1 is GTSNPN and CDR2 is SVGIG (reference sequence). CDR3 length: 14 residues. The V and J ends lost 2 bases and 1 base respectively, with 11 bases between them.

The chain employs TRBV11-2 and TRBJ1-1; D is undetermined. The CDR3 totals 12 residues. Germline V gene lookup returns CDR1 SGHAT and CDR2 FQNNGV. V was pared by 6 bases and J by 6 bases, with 11 bases between. This chain's CDR3 is CASSPQVSEAFF. DNA of the CDR3: TGTGCCAGCAGTCCTCAGGTGTCTGAAGCTTTCTTT.

This clone was recorded once. This sequence joins TRBV7-2 and TRBJ1-2; weak D call: TRBD1 (5 bases). V shed 4 bases and J shed 8 bases, with 20 bases lying between them. The CDR3 length is 15 residues. The germline gives CDR1 SGHTA, CDR2 FQGNSA. In DNA form, the CDR3 reads TGTGCCAGCAGCTCGCAAGGTGTAGGGGAGGAAGGCTACACCTTC. As protein: CASSSQGVGEEGYTF.

The chain recombines TRBV7-2 with TRBJ1-5; 8 bases map to TRBD1. This CDR3 is built from 14 residues. With 4 bases clipped from V and 4 bases from J, the junction kept 3 bases outside the gene matches. CDR1 and CDR2 from the germline V gene are SGHTA and FQGNSA. CDR3 coding DNA: TGTGCCAGCAGCTGGGACAGGCGAAATCAGCCCCAGCATTTT. Its protein is CASSWDRRNQPQHF.

The genes are TRBV13 and TRBJ2-3; the D gene is possibly TRBD2 (6 bases). V was shortened by 5 bases and J by 1 base, with 10 bases between the two germline ends. Germline loops: CDR1 PRHDT, CDR2 FYEKMQ (reference sequence). There are 14 residues in the CDR3. The CDR3 loop reads CASSTRRGTDTQYF. In DNA, the CDR3 is TGTGCCAGCAGCACCAGGAGGGGCACAGATACGCAGTATTTT.

The CDR3 DNA follows: TGTGCCAGCAGCTTAGTTAGTTTAGAGACCCAGTACTTC. This codes for CASSLVSLETQYF. The rearrangement links TRBV11-2 to TRBJ2-5; D unresolved. CDR3 length: 13 residues. The V and J ends lost 1 base and 4 bases respectively, with 7 bases between them. Germline V lookup: CDR1 SGHAT, CDR2 FQNNGV.

The rearrangement uses TRBV4-3 and TRBJ2-3, with TRBD2 as a possible D gene (6 bases). CDR3 size: 14 residues. In germline, CDR1 is LGHNA, CDR2 YSLEER. V dropped 3 bases and J dropped 2 bases, with 9 bases sitting between them. CDR3 in DNA: TGCGCCAGCAGCCAGAGGGACTTCACAGATACGCAGTATTTT. Its translation: CASSQRDFTDTQYF.

The chain recombines TRBV11-2 with TRBJ1-3, with D tentatively TRBD1 (5 bases). There are 16 residues in the CDR3. Trimming took off 2 bases at V and 4 bases at J, with 15 bases between the two ends. Germline CDR1 and CDR2: SGHAT and FQNNGV. CDR3 nucleotides: TGTGCCAGCAGCTTAAGGACAAACAGATCAGGAAACACCATATATTTT. Translated: CASSLRTNRSGNTIYF.

This sequence joins TRBV30 and TRBJ1-6; possible D gene TRBD1, 6 bases. CDR1 and CDR2 (germline): GTSNPN, SVGIG (reference sequence). Trimming shortened V by 7 bases and J by 5 bases, and 18 bases separated the two germline ends. The CDR3 sequence is 15 residues long. CDR3 DNA: TGTGCCTCCACCAGCGGATCAGGGGATAATTCACCCCTCCACTTT. Translated: CASTSGSGDNSPLHF.

This clone has a handful of counts. The rearrangement links TRBV7-7 to TRBJ1-5; D remains ambiguous. The V gene's germline CDR1 is SSHAT and CDR2 FNYEAQ (reference sequence). This CDR3 is built from 14 residues. The CDR3 nucleotides read TGTGCTAGCGTCTGCGGGGTGGGCAATCAGCCCCAGCATTTT. The encoded protein is CASVCGVGNQPQHF.

The sample holds one count of this clone. The rearrangement links TRBV25-1 to TRBJ2-7; 9 nucleotides align to TRBD1. Trimming took 8 bases from V and 5 from J; bases not matched to a gene: 7. Germline lookup yields CDR1 MGHDK and CDR2 SYGVNS. The CDR3 runs to 13 residues. For the CDR3, the DNA is TGTGCCAGCCGAAATGACAGGGGGAACGAGCAGTACTTC. This translates into CASRNDRGNEQYF.

This sequence joins TRBV9 and TRBJ2-3, with TRBD2 identical over 9 bases. CDR3 length: 15 residues. V lost 0 bases, J lost 5 bases, and 4 bases stayed unmatched. CDR1 is SGDLS and CDR2 is YYNGEE in the germline V gene. DNA for the CDR3: TGTGCCAGCAGCGTAGGCGGGGGGGCGTTAGATACGCAGTATTTT. Translated, it gives CASSVGGGALDTQYF.

This clone occurred a few times. This chain joins TRBV6-6 and TRBJ2-1; the match to TRBD2 covers 7 bases. The CDR3 totals 14 residues. V shed 8 bases, J shed 5 bases, and the junction held 9 bases outside the gene matches. Germline V lookup: CDR1 MNHNY, CDR2 SVGAGI (reference sequence). The CDR3 sequence is CASGGGGLNNEQFF. The DNA of the CDR3 is TGTGCCAGCGGCGGGGGTGGCCTTAACAATGAGCAGTTCTTC.

The gene calls are TRBV5-1 and TRBJ1-3; D remains unclear. This CDR3 spans 17 amino acids. Germline CDR1 is SGHRS and CDR2 is YFSETQ. V lost 0 bases and J 0 bases, leaving 13 bases between the germline ends. The CDR3 loop reads CASSLAPSGNSGNTIYF. CDR3 coding DNA: TGCGCCAGCAGCTTGGCCCCGAGCGGTAACTCTGGAAACACCATATATTTT.

This chain links TRBV28 with TRBJ2-5, with D possibly being TRBD2 (6 bases). V lost 3 bases and J 3 bases, leaving 8 bases between the germline ends. CDR3 size: 13 residues. CDR1 and CDR2 from the germline V gene are MDHEN and SYDVKM. The CDR3 region has the DNA TGTGCCAGCAGTTTGGGCGGGAAAGAGACCCAGTACTTC. Translating it yields CASSLGGKETQYF.

The chain recombines TRBV19 with TRBJ1-5; 10 bases agree with TRBD1. This CDR3 has 15 residues. Germline-derived CDR1 and CDR2 are LNHDA and SQIVND (reference sequence). The J segment lost 4 bases and the V segment lost 4 bases, leaving 4 bases of the junction unmatched. DNA for the CDR3: TGTGCCAGTAGTACGGGACAGGGGCGAAATCAGCCCCAGCATTTT. Its translation is CASSTGQGRNQPQHF. Based on the CDR3 plus reference TRBV19 and TRBJ1-5, the full variable domain is DGGITQSPKYLFRKEGQNVTLSCEQNLNHDAMYWYRQDPGQGLRLIYYSQIVNDFQKGDIAEGYSVSREKKESFPLTVTSAQKNPTAFYLCASSTGQGRNQPQHFGDGTRLSIL.

The J gene is TRBJ1-6, the V gene TRBV9; tentative D call: TRBD1 (5 bases). Trimming took 0 bases from V and 5 from J, leaving 9 bases between them. Germline V gene data show CDR1 as SGDLS and CDR2 as YYNGEE. There are 15 residues in the CDR3. CDR3 in amino acids: CASSVVGHHNSPLHF. As DNA, the CDR3 is TGTGCCAGCAGCGTAGTAGGACACCATAATTCACCCCTCCACTTT.

The V gene is TRBV20-1, the J gene TRBJ2-1, with D uncertain. The CDR3 is 11 residues long. From germline, CDR1 is DFQATT and CDR2 SNEGSKA (reference sequence). CDR3 nucleotide sequence: TGCAGCCGCAGCTCCTACAATGAGCAGTTCTTC. Amino acid sequence: CSRSSYNEQFF.

The J gene is TRBJ1-1, the V gene TRBV11-2; TRBD1 matches at 7 bases. The V and J ends lost 4 bases and 4 bases, in that order; junction bases with no gene match: 6. The CDR3 is 14 amino acids. From germline, CDR1 is SGHAT and CDR2 FQNNGV. As DNA, the CDR3 is TGTGCCAGCAGCTCCACGGGACAGAGCACTGAAGCTTTCTTT. Its translation: CASSSTGQSTEAFF.